The 29 T cell receptor beta chains below come from one sample, sequenced in a study of early T cells in non-severe SARS-CoV-2 infection. TCRdb passed the 5' RACE reads through MiXCR, listing each CDR3 protein once. The sample carries approximately 97,000 distinct CDR3 sequences, 9.5% to 12% recorded once. Source: whole blood, taken at baseline. The source of these receptors is an adult who was a healthcare worker with PCR-confirmed SARS-CoV-2 infection or an uninfected control (not recorded which).

V and J are TRBV6-6 and TRBJ1-2; D is uncertain. CDR3 length equals 12 residues. Germline values: CDR1 MNHNY, CDR2 SVGAGI (reference sequence). The V and J ends lost 5 bases and 1 base respectively, with 5 bases between them. The CDR3 DNA is TGTGCCAGCAGTCCTCTTAACTATGGCTACACCTTC. Translating it yields CASSPLNYGYTF.

This clonotype was recorded a few times. J is TRBJ2-3 and V is TRBV7-2; TRBD1 is a possible D gene (6 bases). The CDR3 loop spans 16 amino acids. The V end was cut by 2 bases, the J end by 2 bases, with 14 bases between. Germline V gene lookup returns CDR1 SGHTA and CDR2 FQGNSA. CDR3: CASSLPGGQITDTQYF. The CDR3, as DNA: TGTGCCAGCAGCTTACCTGGAGGACAGATCACAGATACGCAGTATTTT.

Ten or more counts support this clonotype. CDR3 DNA: TGCGCCAGCAGTGAGAATACAGGGGGCCCTTCACCCCTCCACTTT. Translation: CASSENTGGPSPLHF. V gene TRBV10-1 combines with J gene TRBJ1-6; 9 bases match TRBD1. The J segment lost 9 bases and the V segment lost 2 bases, leaving 5 bases of the junction unmatched. CDR3 size: 15 residues. Per the germline V gene, CDR1 is WNHNN and CDR2 is SYGVQD (reference sequence).

The chain combines TRBV5-5 with TRBJ2-1, with TRBD1 matching 11 bases. CDR3 length equals 15 residues. The V segment lost 3 bases and the J segment 5 bases; nucleotides outside the gene matches: 4. The germline V gene has CDR1 SGHKS and CDR2 YYEKEE (reference sequence). The CDR3 protein is CASSSGQGVDNEQFF. DNA of the CDR3: TGTGCCAGCAGCTCGGGACAGGGGGTGGACAATGAGCAGTTCTTC.

This clonotype was seen only a few times. The V and J genes are TRBV28 and TRBJ1-1; D is possibly TRBD1 (6 bases). Trimming removed 5 bases from V and 9 bases from J, with 10 bases in between. The germline V gene has CDR1 MDHEN and CDR2 SYDVKM. The CDR3 sequence is 11 residues long. The chain's CDR3 is CASSETGKAFF. CDR3 DNA: TGTGCCAGCAGTGAAACAGGGAAAGCTTTCTTT.

This clonotype showed up just a few times. In DNA form, the CDR3 reads TGCAGTGGTTTCAACGGTGGCTATGGCTACACCTTC. It encodes CSGFNGGYGYTF. The chain is built from TRBV20-1 and TRBJ1-2, with D hard to call. Germline assignment: CDR1 DFQATT and CDR2 SNEGSKA (reference sequence). The CDR3 runs 12 residues. Trimming stripped 7 bases from V and 4 bases from J, with 13 bases between.

This chain links TRBV3-1 with TRBJ2-7; 7 positions agree with TRBD2. CDR3 size: 15 residues. V was clipped by 3 bases and J by 7 bases; unmatched bases: 12. Per germline, CDR1 LGHDT and CDR2 YNNKEL (reference sequence). The CDR3 spells CASSHSGGRTGEQYF. For the CDR3, the DNA is TGTGCCAGCAGCCACTCAGGCGGGAGAACGGGAGAGCAGTACTTC.

Many counts were recorded for this clonotype. The genes are TRBV27 and TRBJ1-2; D not certain. Trimming removed 1 base at V and 0 bases at J, with 9 bases between. Germline loops: CDR1 MNHEY, CDR2 SMNVEV (reference sequence). The CDR3 covers 15 residues. CDR3 in DNA: TGTGCCAGCAGTTTATTATGGGTCACTAACTATGGCTACACCTTC. It yields the protein CASSLLWVTNYGYTF.

The chain joins TRBV9 to TRBJ1-1; weak D call: TRBD1 (5 bases). Germline lookup yields CDR1 SGDLS and CDR2 YYNGEE. This CDR3 has 14 residues. Trimming stripped 4 bases from V and 3 bases from J, with 13 bases between. Here the CDR3 DNA reads TGTGCCAGCAGCCCCAGCAGGGCCCACACTGAAGCTTTCTTT. This codes for CASSPSRAHTEAFF.

With respect to this clonotype: The junction differs from germline at one of its ends, possibly a read error. This rearrangement joins TRBV4-3 to TRBJ1-2; TRBD1 matches at 7 bases. This CDR3 comprises 13 residues. The germline CDR1 and CDR2 sequences are LGHNA and YSLEER. CDR3 protein: CASSQDLYRGLAF. The CDR3 DNA is TGCGCCAGCAGCCAAGATTTATACAGGGGCTTGGCCTTC.

The chain uses TRBV5-1 and TRBJ2-3; 14 bases agree with TRBD2. The V gene's germline CDR1 is SGHRS and CDR2 YFSETQ. V was pared by 2 bases and J by 8 bases, with 13 bases of the junction left unmatched. The CDR3 totals 18 residues. The CDR3 sequence: CASSLSFMTSGGASTQYF. The CDR3 DNA sequence: TGCGCCAGCAGCTTAAGCTTTATGACTAGCGGGGGGGCCAGTACGCAGTATTTT.

The chain combines TRBV3-1 with TRBJ1-1; the D gene is possibly TRBD1 (5 bases). CDR3 length: 16 residues. Between the trimmed V and J ends, which lost 0 bases and 6 bases, there was a span of 17 bases. The germline CDR1 and CDR2 sequences are LGHDT and YNNKEL (reference sequence). The CDR3 nucleotides read TGTGCCAGCAGCCAAGATCAAGCAAGGGGCAGCTCTGAAGCTTTCTTT. Encoded protein: CASSQDQARGSSEAFF.

This clonotype was picked up a small number of times. The J gene is TRBJ1-1, the V gene TRBV2; the D is unclear. Looked up from germline, CDR1 is SNHLY and CDR2 is FYNNEI. V lost 0 bases and J 6 bases, leaving 11 bases between the germline ends. This CDR3 contains 14 residues. CDR3 sequence: CASSEALGSPEAFF. DNA for the CDR3: TGTGCCAGCAGTGAAGCGCTGGGATCTCCTGAAGCTTTCTTT.

This clonotype was seen only a few times. The chain carries TRBV10-3 and TRBJ2-3; 10 nucleotides align to TRBD2. J lost 2 bases, V lost 0 bases, and 5 bases had no gene match. This CDR3 contains 17 residues. Germline lookup yields CDR1 ENHRY and CDR2 SYGVKD. This CDR3 is CAISESVAGGLTDTQYF. The CDR3 nucleotides read TGTGCCATCAGTGAGTCGGTAGCGGGAGGCCTCACAGATACGCAGTATTTT.

Many counts were recorded for this clonotype. Mismatch with germline at one junction end may stem from a read error. In DNA, the CDR3 is TGTGCCAGCAGCTTAGTCCCGCAGGGCGCATCAACGAACTTC. This codes for CASSLVPQGASTNF. The chain employs TRBV11-2 and TRBJ2-7, with D possibly TRBD1 on 5 matching bases. The CDR3 covers 14 residues. Germline loops: CDR1 SGHAT, CDR2 FQNNGV.

This clonotype showed up just once. V and J are TRBV10-3 and TRBJ1-2; tentatively, D is TRBD1 (6 bases). Looked up from germline, CDR1 is ENHRY and CDR2 is SYGVKD. There are 13 residues in the CDR3. Deletions cut 6 bases from V and 2 bases from J, with 10 bases between. CDR3 sequence reads: CAISSRGNYGYTF. The DNA of the CDR3 is TGTGCCATCAGCTCCAGGGGAAACTATGGCTACACCTTC.

This clonotype has a handful of counts. The chain combines TRBV9 with TRBJ2-1; 9 positions agree with TRBD2. Germline V gives CDR1 SGDLS, CDR2 YYNGEE. The V and J ends lost 0 bases and 9 bases, in that order; junction bases with no gene match: 7. CDR3 length: 15 amino acids. CDR3 sequence reads: CASSVVAGGPGEQFF. DNA for the CDR3: TGTGCCAGCAGCGTAGTGGCGGGAGGGCCGGGTGAGCAGTTCTTC.

In its sample, this clonotype was seen a few times. This chain joins TRBV7-2 and TRBJ2-1; 7 bases match TRBD2. Germline V CDR1 and CDR2: SGHTA, FQGNSA. The CDR3 is 15 residues long. Germline trimming cut 4 bases from V and 6 bases from J; bases unmatched to any gene: 9. CDR3 loop: CASSYLAGEGNEQFF. The CDR3 DNA reads TGTGCCAGCAGCTATCTTGCGGGAGAGGGCAATGAGCAGTTCTTC. The variable domain in full, completed from reference TRBV7-2 and TRBJ2-1, reads GAGVSQSPSNKVTEKGKDVELRCDPISGHTALYWYRQSLGQGLEFLIYFQGNSAPDKSGLPSDRFSAERTGGSVSTLTIQRTQQEDSAVYLCASSYLAGEGNEQFFGPGTRLTVL.

In this sample, this clonotype turned up many times. The J gene is TRBJ2-5, the V gene TRBV7-2; D unresolved. Germline V CDR1 and CDR2: SGHTA, FQGNSA. Trimming left V 0 bases short and J 5 bases short, with 4 bases between. This CDR3 has 12 amino acids. The DNA of the CDR3 is TGTGCCAGCAGCTTAGCTGCGGAGACCCAGTACTTC. Translating it yields CASSLAAETQYF.

This clonotype came up a few times. The rearrangement uses TRBV14 and TRBJ1-2; no reliable D call. The CDR3 runs 15 residues. V was shortened by 1 base and J by 0 bases, with 9 bases between the two germline ends. CDR1 is SGHDN, CDR2 FVKESK, per germline. CDR3 DNA: TGTGCCAGCAGCCAAGGACGGATAGCTAACTATGGCTACACCTTC. The encoded protein is CASSQGRIANYGYTF.

The chain carries TRBV7-2 and TRBJ2-3; D remains unclear. Trimming took 0 bases from V and 6 from J, leaving 16 bases between them. This CDR3 is 16 amino acids long. Germline CDR1 is SGHTA and CDR2 is FQGNSA. For the CDR3, the DNA is TGTGCCAGCAGCTTAGCAAGGCAGCCGGCCGGGGATACGCAGTATTTT. Its translation: CASSLARQPAGDTQYF.

This clonotype was counted only a few times. The rearrangement uses TRBV4-1 and TRBJ1-2; D might be TRBD1 (5 bases). V was pared by 0 bases and J by 2 bases, with 10 bases between. The germline V gene has CDR1 MGHRA and CDR2 YSYEKL. This CDR3 is 15 amino acids long. The DNA for the CDR3 is TGCGCCAGCAGCCAAGATAGTCAGGGAAACTATGGCTACACCTTC. Translation gives CASSQDSQGNYGYTF.

The rearrangement uses TRBV20-1 and TRBJ2-5; 10 nucleotides line up with TRBD2. This CDR3 has 17 amino acids. Germline loops: CDR1 DFQATT, CDR2 SNEGSKA (reference sequence). After removal of 0 bases from V and 4 bases from J, the junction contained 11 bases not matched to a gene. The DNA of the CDR3 is TGCAGTGCTAGAGACCCTGAGCTAGCGGGAGAACGAGAGACCCAGTACTTC. Its translation is CSARDPELAGERETQYF.

This clonotype came up many times. The chain recombines TRBV10-3 with TRBJ1-5, with a tentative D call TRBD1 (5 bases). V lost 3 bases to trimming and J lost 7 bases, with 10 bases between them. CDR1 and CDR2 (germline): ENHRY, SYGVKD. This CDR3 comprises 13 residues. The CDR3 coding sequence is TGTGCCATCAGTGACGGGGGGAACCAGCCCCAGCATTTT. Translation gives CAISDGGNQPQHF.

The CDR3 is CSAPSQLRTDTQYF. In DNA, the CDR3 is TGCAGTGCTCCTTCCCAACTCCGCACAGATACGCAGTATTTT. This chain connects TRBV20-1 to TRBJ2-3; D gene uncertain. The CDR3 has 14 residues. Germline V gene sequence: CDR1 DFQATT, CDR2 SNEGSKA (reference sequence). The germline V and J ends were trimmed by 5 bases and 1 base, with 13 bases remaining between them.

Many counts were recorded for this clonotype. V is TRBV6-6 and J is TRBJ1-6, with 12 nucleotides matching TRBD1. The V segment lost 6 bases and the J segment 6 bases; nucleotides outside the gene matches: 6. Germline values: CDR1 MNHNY, CDR2 SVGAGI (reference sequence). This CDR3 is 16 amino acids long. The CDR3 DNA reads TGTGCCAGCAGGGCCGGGACAGGGGGCAGTAATTCACCCCTCCACTTT. As protein: CASRAGTGGSNSPLHF.

A few counts support this clonotype. This chain links TRBV6-6 with TRBJ2-3; D might be TRBD2 (5 bases). Germline V gives CDR1 MNHNY, CDR2 SVGAGI (reference sequence). This CDR3 spans 15 amino acids. Between the trimmed V and J ends, which lost 2 bases and 4 bases, there was a span of 13 bases. The CDR3 DNA reads as TGTGCCAGCAGTTACCCTGGCCGGGATGCAGATACGCAGTATTTT. Translating gives CASSYPGRDADTQYF.

There are many counts of this clonotype. V usage is TRBV30 and J usage is TRBJ1-1; possibly TRBD1 for D (6 bases). This CDR3 is built from 16 residues. CDR1 and CDR2 from the germline V gene are GTSNPN and SVGIG (reference sequence). The V gene lost 6 bases and the J gene lost 1 base, with 21 bases spanning the gap. CDR3 sequence: CACSRRGATKNTEAFF. The CDR3, as DNA: TGTGCCTGCTCCAGAAGGGGGGCGACGAAGAACACTGAAGCTTTCTTT.

This chain links TRBV30 with TRBJ2-3; D may correspond to TRBD1 or TRBD2 (6 bases each). The ends were cut back, 0 bases at V and 2 bases at J, with 12 bases in the middle. This CDR3 is 15 amino acids long. Germline V gene data show CDR1 as GTSNPN and CDR2 as SVGIG (reference sequence). CDR3 coding DNA: TGTGCCTGGAGTGTACCGGGGGCCTCCACAGATACGCAGTATTTT. Translation gives CAWSVPGASTDTQYF. Supplemented by reference TRBV30 and TRBJ2-3, the full variable domain reads SQTIHQWPATLVQPVGSPLSLECTVEGTSNPNLYWYRQAAGRGLQLLFYSVGIGQISSEVPQNLSASRPQDRQFILSSKKLLLSDSGFYLCAWSVPGASTDTQYFGPGTRLTVL.